These T cell receptor beta chains were read from a single sample in a study of T cells in pancreatic ductal adenocarcinoma. Sequencing used immunoSEQ multiplex PCR; TCRdb keeps in-frame clones, though not all of them. The repertoire has around 94,000 clones, 90% to 95% of them found once; the top ten carry roughly 3%. Sequencing was done on a sample of PBMCs. The origin of the receptors is a human donor with pancreatic ductal adenocarcinoma. CDR3s include the opening cysteine and the closing phenylalanine or tryptophan. Each record gives: J gene, V gene, clone size, D gene, CDR3 DNA, CDR3 protein. The D gene is left open where the match is weak. The size entry is marked missing in some rows and otherwise reads once, few, many or a size class.

j_call: TRBJ1-3
v_call: TRBV30
clone_size: -
d_call: -
cdr3_nt: TGTGCCATAGAGACTACCCCTGGAAACACCATATATTTT
cdr3_aa: CAIETTPGNTIYF

j_call: TRBJ2-5
v_call: TRBV7-9
clone_size: -
d_call: -
cdr3_nt: TGTGCCAGCAGCTCGGGGGTTGGAGAGACCCAGTACTTC
cdr3_aa: CASSSGVGETQYF

j_call: TRBJ2-1
v_call: TRBV7-8
clone_size: -
d_call: -
cdr3_nt: TGTGCCAGCAGCGTCGGCAGGGATGTGGAATACAATGAGCAGTTCTTC
cdr3_aa: CASSVGRDVEYNEQFF

j_call: TRBJ1-2
v_call: TRBV5-1
clone_size: -
d_call: TRBD1
cdr3_nt: TGCGCCAGCAGCCCCCGTGGCCCCGGGACAGCCTATGGCTACACCTTC
cdr3_aa: CASSPRGPGTAYGYTF

j_call: TRBJ2-5
v_call: TRBV5-1
clone_size: -
d_call: TRBD1
cdr3_nt: TGCGCCAGCAGCACAGGGACAGAAGAGACCCAGTACTTC
cdr3_aa: CASSTGTEETQYF

j_call: TRBJ2-1
v_call: TRBV29-1
clone_size: -
d_call: -
cdr3_nt: TGCAGCGTTAGAGGGGGAGTCAATGAGCAGTTCTTC
cdr3_aa: CSVRGGVNEQFF

j_call: TRBJ2-7
v_call: TRBV7-2
clone_size: -
d_call: TRBD2
cdr3_nt: TGTGCCAGCAGCTTACGACTAGCGGGAGAAACCGAGCAGTACTTC
cdr3_aa: CASSLRLAGETEQYF

j_call: TRBJ2-1
v_call: TRBV5-6
clone_size: -
d_call: -
cdr3_nt: TGTGCCAGCAGCCAAGCGGGTAGGTCCTACAATGAGCAGTTCTTC
cdr3_aa: CASSQAGRSYNEQFF

j_call: TRBJ1-2
v_call: TRBV19
clone_size: once
d_call: TRBD1
cdr3_nt: TGTGCCAGTATCCAGGGGGCGTCCGGCTACACCTTC
cdr3_aa: CASIQGASGYTF

j_call: TRBJ2-7
v_call: TRBV5-1
clone_size: -
d_call: -
cdr3_nt: TGCGCCAGCAGCTCGCTCCGGGAAAAAAGCTACGAGCAGTACTTC
cdr3_aa: CASSSLREKSYEQYF

j_call: TRBJ2-7
v_call: TRBV27
clone_size: -
d_call: TRBD2
cdr3_nt: TGTGCCAGCGGGAGGGGATACGAGCAGTACTTC
cdr3_aa: CASGRGYEQYF

j_call: TRBJ2-5
v_call: TRBV5-4
clone_size: -
d_call: -
cdr3_nt: TGTGCCAGCAGTCTGGTTCACAGTCAAGAGACCCAGTACTTC
cdr3_aa: CASSLVHSQETQYF

j_call: TRBJ2-1
v_call: TRBV5-1
clone_size: once
d_call: TRBD2
cdr3_nt: TGCGCCAGCAGCTTGGCAGCGGGAGACATTTACGCCTACAATGAGCAGTTCTTC
cdr3_aa: CASSLAAGDIYAYNEQFF

j_call: TRBJ2-7
v_call: TRBV4-1
clone_size: once
d_call: TRBD2
cdr3_nt: TGCGCCAGCAGCCAAGAAACTAGCGGGAGGGCCGGGAGCTACGAGCAGTACTTC
cdr3_aa: CASSQETSGRAGSYEQYF

j_call: TRBJ2-5
v_call: TRBV7-9
clone_size: -
d_call: -
cdr3_nt: TGTGCCAGCAGCCTCCAGGGCCAAGAGACCCAGTACTTC
cdr3_aa: CASSLQGQETQYF

j_call: TRBJ2-3
v_call: TRBV7-9
clone_size: -
d_call: TRBD1
cdr3_nt: TGTGCCAGCAGGACAGGGTCCGCAGATACGCAGTATTTT
cdr3_aa: CASRTGSADTQYF

j_call: TRBJ2-6
v_call: TRBV18
clone_size: -
d_call: TRBD1
cdr3_nt: TGTGCCAGCTCACCATCAGGGGGCGGTGGGGCCAACGTCCTGACTTTC
cdr3_aa: CASSPSGGGGANVLTF

j_call: TRBJ1-3
v_call: TRBV6-6
clone_size: once
d_call: -
cdr3_nt: TGTGCCAGTACCAGGGATTCTGGAAACACCATATATTTT
cdr3_aa: CASTRDSGNTIYF

j_call: TRBJ2-3
v_call: TRBV2
clone_size: -
d_call: TRBD2
cdr3_nt: TGTGCCAGCAGCAGACTAGCGACAACAGATACGCAGTATTTT
cdr3_aa: CASSRLATTDTQYF

j_call: TRBJ2-3
v_call: TRBV5-1
clone_size: once
d_call: -
cdr3_nt: TGCGCCACCAAAGGAAGCCAGGGGCGAGATACGCAGTATTTT
cdr3_aa: CATKGSQGRDTQYF

j_call: TRBJ2-1
v_call: TRBV13
clone_size: once
d_call: TRBD2
cdr3_nt: TGTGCCAGCAGCCCCCTGGGGGGTAGCGGGAGGAATGAGCAGTTCTTC
cdr3_aa: CASSPLGGSGRNEQFF

j_call: TRBJ1-1
v_call: TRBV7-9
clone_size: -
d_call: -
cdr3_nt: TGTGCCAGCAGCTTAGTACCGACCCGGGACACAAAGGGAACTGAAGCTTTCTTT
cdr3_aa: CASSLVPTRDTKGTEAFF

j_call: TRBJ2-1
v_call: TRBV11-2
clone_size: -
d_call: TRBD2
cdr3_nt: TGTGCCAGCAGACGACCGGGACTAGCGGGAGGTGAGCAGTTCTTC
cdr3_aa: CASRRPGLAGGEQFF

j_call: TRBJ2-1
v_call: TRBV28
clone_size: once
d_call: -
cdr3_nt: TGTGCCAGCAGTTTAATCCGGAGATCCTACAATGAGCAGTTCTTC
cdr3_aa: CASSLIRRSYNEQFF

j_call: TRBJ2-3
v_call: TRBV5-1
clone_size: -
d_call: -
cdr3_nt: TGCGCCAGCAGCTTGGCCTCGGGGGGCACAGATACGCAGTATTTT
cdr3_aa: CASSLASGGTDTQYF

j_call: TRBJ2-7
v_call: TRBV11-2
clone_size: -
d_call: -
cdr3_nt: TGTGCCAGCAGCTTACGCAGGGTTAACGAGCAGTACTTC
cdr3_aa: CASSLRRVNEQYF

j_call: TRBJ2-1
v_call: TRBV5-6
clone_size: -
d_call: TRBD2
cdr3_nt: TGTGCCGGCCGACTAGCGGGGGGGGCCAATGAGCAGTTCTTC
cdr3_aa: CAGRLAGGANEQFF

j_call: TRBJ1-1
v_call: TRBV30
clone_size: few
d_call: TRBD1
cdr3_nt: TGTGCCGGGGACAGGGGGAGTTTGGGGACTGAAGCTTTCTTT
cdr3_aa: CAGDRGSLGTEAFF

j_call: TRBJ2-1
v_call: TRBV5-4
clone_size: -
d_call: TRBD1
cdr3_nt: TGTGCCAGCAGCAAGCCGGGACAGGGTGCGAATGAGCAGTTCTTC
cdr3_aa: CASSKPGQGANEQFF

j_call: TRBJ2-3
v_call: TRBV28
clone_size: -
d_call: -
cdr3_nt: TGTGCCAGCGAGATTAGCGGCACAGATACGCAGTATTTT
cdr3_aa: CASEISGTDTQYF

j_call: TRBJ2-1
v_call: TRBV6-5
clone_size: -
d_call: -
cdr3_nt: TGTGCCAGCAGTTGGACGCGAGAGGGCAATGAGCAGTTCTTC
cdr3_aa: CASSWTREGNEQFF

j_call: TRBJ2-2
v_call: TRBV19
clone_size: -
d_call: TRBD2
cdr3_nt: TGTGCCAGTAGTGGCAGCGGGATGCGGGGCGGGGAGCTGTTTTTT
cdr3_aa: CASSGSGMRGGELFF

j_call: TRBJ2-1
v_call: TRBV11-2
clone_size: -
d_call: TRBD2
cdr3_nt: TGTGCCAGCAGCCCGAGCGGGATATGGAATGAGCAGTTCTTC
cdr3_aa: CASSPSGIWNEQFF

j_call: TRBJ2-2
v_call: TRBV27
clone_size: -
d_call: TRBD2
cdr3_nt: TGTGCCAGCAGCCGAAACGGGGGGTCGAACACCGGGGAGCTGTTTTTT
cdr3_aa: CASSRNGGSNTGELFF

j_call: TRBJ2-2
v_call: TRBV2
clone_size: -
d_call: TRBD1
cdr3_nt: TGTGCCAGCAGTGGGACAGGGGTCAACACCGGGGAGCTGTTTTTT
cdr3_aa: CASSGTGVNTGELFF

j_call: TRBJ2-5
v_call: TRBV4-1
clone_size: -
d_call: -
cdr3_nt: TGCGCCAGCAGCCTCTCTTGGGCAAACCACCAAGAGACCCAGTACTTC
cdr3_aa: CASSLSWANHQETQYF

j_call: TRBJ1-1
v_call: TRBV18
clone_size: -
d_call: -
cdr3_nt: TGTGCCAGCTCACCCCAACAGGGTGCCACTGAAGCTTTCTTT
cdr3_aa: CASSPQQGATEAFF

j_call: TRBJ2-3
v_call: TRBV19
clone_size: -
d_call: -
cdr3_nt: TGTGCCAGTAGTATTCCCAGGGGTACGCAGTATTTT
cdr3_aa: CASSIPRGTQYF

j_call: TRBJ2-7
v_call: TRBV18
clone_size: -
d_call: -
cdr3_nt: TGTGCCAGCTCACCATTCGCAGGCGCCCAAAACTACGAGCAGTACTTC
cdr3_aa: CASSPFAGAQNYEQYF

j_call: TRBJ2-3
v_call: TRBV4-2
clone_size: -
d_call: -
cdr3_nt: TGTGCCAGCAGCCAAGGACTAGTCCCAGATACGCAGTATTTT
cdr3_aa: CASSQGLVPDTQYF

j_call: TRBJ2-5
v_call: TRBV9
clone_size: -
d_call: TRBD2
cdr3_nt: TGTGCCAGCAGCCCATCGGCGGGGGTGGTGGAGACCCAGTACTTC
cdr3_aa: CASSPSAGVVETQYF

j_call: TRBJ1-6
v_call: TRBV5-4
clone_size: -
d_call: -
cdr3_nt: TGTGCCAGCAGCCCAGGGATCGCGGATTCACCCCTCCACTTT
cdr3_aa: CASSPGIADSPLHF

j_call: TRBJ1-5
v_call: TRBV2
clone_size: -
d_call: -
cdr3_nt: TGTGCCAGCCGTGTCTGGACGGGAGATCAGCCCCAGCATTTT
cdr3_aa: CASRVWTGDQPQHF

j_call: TRBJ1-2
v_call: TRBV18
clone_size: once
d_call: TRBD1
cdr3_nt: TGTGCCAGCTCAAGGGACAGGGAAGCGGGCTACACCTTC
cdr3_aa: CASSRDREAGYTF

j_call: TRBJ2-7
v_call: TRBV18
clone_size: -
d_call: -
cdr3_nt: TGTGCCAGCTCACCTATTTCCGGCGGGTCGGAGCAGTACTTC
cdr3_aa: CASSPISGGSEQYF

j_call: TRBJ1-2
v_call: TRBV5-4
clone_size: -
d_call: -
cdr3_nt: TGTGCCAGCAGGTCCCAGGGGCTTGGCTACACCTTC
cdr3_aa: CASRSQGLGYTF

j_call: TRBJ2-5
v_call: TRBV28
clone_size: -
d_call: TRBD1
cdr3_nt: TGTGCCAGCCAAACCGGGACAGACCAAGAGACCCAGTACTTC
cdr3_aa: CASQTGTDQETQYF

j_call: TRBJ2-1
v_call: TRBV11-1
clone_size: -
d_call: TRBD2
cdr3_nt: TGTGCCAGCAGCTTAAAGCGGGAGTTCAATGAGCAGTTCTTC
cdr3_aa: CASSLKREFNEQFF

j_call: TRBJ2-7
v_call: TRBV6-5
clone_size: -
d_call: -
cdr3_nt: TGTGCCAGCAGTCAGGGGTTCTCCTACGAGCAGTACTTC
cdr3_aa: CASSQGFSYEQYF

j_call: TRBJ2-5
v_call: TRBV9
clone_size: -
d_call: TRBD2
cdr3_nt: TGTGCCAGCAGCCGCGAAATGCTAGCGGGGCAAGAGACCCAGTACTTC
cdr3_aa: CASSREMLAGQETQYF

j_call: TRBJ2-1
v_call: TRBV5-6
clone_size: -
d_call: TRBD2
cdr3_nt: TGTGCCAGCAGCTTGCCCCCGGGAGGGCCCCGTGAGCAGTTCTTC
cdr3_aa: CASSLPPGGPREQFF